Listed below are T cell receptor beta chains from one sample, sequenced in a study of OX40 agonist ivuxolimab in advanced cancers. TCRdb's table, derived via immunoSEQ multiplex PCR, lists solely in-frame clones and lacks some. The table lists tens of thousands of clones, about 85% of them singletons. Sequenced material: CD4+ or CD8+ T cells sorted from blood, taken in a trial of the OX40 agonist ivuxolimab. The source is an adult with an advanced solid tumor such as melanoma, head and neck, liver or kidney cancer. Both conserved end residues are part of each CDR3. A D gene is named only where the DNA matches it firmly.

D	J	V	CDR3
-	TRBJ1-5	TRBV19	CASSVRQARYSNQPQHF
TRBD2	TRBJ2-7	TRBV7-2	CASSSRGASGSIFYEQYF
-	TRBJ2-7	TRBV21-1	CASSNVEIKRTGTFYEQYF
-	TRBJ2-7	TRBV27	CASSSVYRPTHEQYF
TRBD2	TRBJ2-1	TRBV5-5	CASREAGEWDEQFF
TRBD1	TRBJ2-7	TRBV7-9	CASSPEPRTGGYEQYF
-	TRBJ1-2	TRBV7-9	CASSLVARGYGYTF
TRBD2	TRBJ2-2	TRBV6-6	CASSSNGRLAGELFF
-	TRBJ1-6	TRBV6-1	CASSEDRVGNSPLHF
-	TRBJ2-1	TRBV7-3	CASSLPGLDYNEQFF
-	TRBJ2-5	TRBV30	CAWSVSETQYF
-	TRBJ1-1	TRBV28	CASSPGVTEAFF
-	TRBJ1-3	TRBV30	CAWIRAPGNTIYF
-	TRBJ2-1	TRBV6-1	CASSEPWGTGRASREQFF
TRBD1	TRBJ1-5	TRBV5-8	CASSKGTGDNQPQHF
TRBD1	TRBJ1-5	TRBV9	CASSADRGRQPQHF
TRBD1	TRBJ2-1	TRBV6-6	CASIQGQAYNEQFF
-	TRBJ1-4	TRBV29-1	CSAGQSTNEKLFF
TRBD2	TRBJ2-3	TRBV18	CASSSTSGGTDTQYF
TRBD1	TRBJ1-4	TRBV18	CATLGQGDEKLFF
-	TRBJ2-3	TRBV7-2	CASRIRARSSADTQYF
-	TRBJ2-7	TRBV4-1	CASSLNTGSGIDQQYF
TRBD2	TRBJ2-3	TRBV23-1	CASSQFVGLQKSDTQYF
-	TRBJ2-5	TRBV4-1	CASSQVTARAQETQYF
-	TRBJ2-7	TRBV7-9	CASSLVGGIRSEQYF
TRBD1	TRBJ1-6	TRBV2	CASSEGQGSASPLHF
TRBD1	TRBJ1-6	TRBV7-9	CASSFSGTGGSYNSPLHF
-	TRBJ2-3	TRBV5-1	CASSLGETADTQYF
-	TRBJ2-7	TRBV7-3	CASSQGLYEQYF
-	TRBJ1-1	TRBV7-3	CASSLTPVPNTEAFF
-	TRBJ2-3	TRBV21-1	CASSPQRSGQLLVFTDTQYF
TRBD2	TRBJ2-1	TRBV28	CASSPTWSSGAYGEQFF
-	TRBJ1-4	TRBV30	CAWSGWPRLFF
-	TRBJ1-1	TRBV28	CASGSHLNTEAFF
-	TRBJ2-2	TRBV10-1	CASSSGTLTGELFF
-	TRBJ1-5	TRBV19	CASSVQPSNQPQHF
TRBD2	TRBJ2-4	TRBV2	CASREIAGPKNIQYF
-	TRBJ1-5	TRBV21-1	CASSKVWGGNQPQHF
-	TRBJ1-6	TRBV6-5	CASSYSSGASPLHF
TRBD1	TRBJ1-2	TRBV29-1	CSVEDPGTAGYTF
-	TRBJ2-1	TRBV20-1	CSAIFTNEQFF
TRBD2	TRBJ2-2	TRBV11-2	CASSSGLAGNTGELFF
TRBD2	TRBJ2-1	TRBV6-5	CASSTGTKVVEQFF
-	TRBJ2-3	TRBV30	CAWSDGYGTDTQYF
TRBD2	TRBJ2-7	TRBV29-1	CSVRTSDSYEQYF
-	TRBJ2-2	TRBV27	CASSLDVISGSSGELFF
TRBD2	TRBJ2-1	TRBV11-2	CASSSRLASSYNEQFF
TRBD1	TRBJ1-2	TRBV28	CASSQGQRNGYTF
-	TRBJ1-1	TRBV7-8	CASSLQGEAFF
-	TRBJ1-5	TRBV10-3	CAISPTGSGQPQHF
-	TRBJ1-2	TRBV18	CASSPGEGYGYTF
-	TRBJ1-2	TRBV28	CASSEGLGYTF
TRBD2	TRBJ2-3	TRBV9	CASSPPGLAGTDTQYF
-	TRBJ2-2	TRBV18	CASSPFSGGNTGELFF
TRBD2	TRBJ2-5	TRBV5-4	CASSSSGSGETQYF
TRBD1	TRBJ1-3	TRBV11-2	CASSRDRGSSGNTIYF
TRBD2	-	TRBV6-5	CASGSGRFTYEQYF
TRBD1	TRBJ2-7	TRBV28	CASRTGTGSYEQYF
TRBD1	TRBJ2-2	TRBV5-1	CASSFRTGEGGELFF
-	TRBJ1-1	TRBV18	CASSPQQGRRTEAFF